A selection of T cell receptor beta chains follows, all from one sample in a study of T cell changes during pregnancy in multiple sclerosis. Clones were sequenced by immunoSEQ multiplex PCR, and TCRdb holds only the in-frame ones, with some missing. The repertoire holds 30,000 to 40,000 clones, around 89% seen once, with about 0.57% in the top ten. Sequenced material: CD4+ T cells from peripheral blood mononuclear cells, taken in the second trimester of pregnancy. These receptors all come from a female donor with multiple sclerosis, enrolled in a pregnancy study. Each CDR3 is given without its conserved first and last residue. Fields, in order: V gene, clone size, J gene, CDR3 protein. A row's size may be missing; if present it is once, few, many or a size class.

v_gene: TRBV4-2; abundance: .; j_gene: TRBJ1-4; CDR3aa: ASSLTGVNEKLF
v_gene: TRBV21-1; abundance: .; j_gene: TRBJ2-3; CDR3aa: ASRTCGSTDTQY
v_gene: TRBV19; abundance: .; j_gene: TRBJ2-2; CDR3aa: ASTTEARGGGELF
v_gene: TRBV6-1; abundance: .; j_gene: TRBJ1-1; CDR3aa: ASKGAGSGTEAF
v_gene: TRBV9; abundance: .; j_gene: TRBJ1-1; CDR3aa: ASSLGIQNTEAF
v_gene: TRBV29-1; abundance: .; j_gene: TRBJ1-2; CDR3aa: SVVGAGGYT
v_gene: TRBV21-1; abundance: .; j_gene: TRBJ2-7; CDR3aa: ASSKGSLAGYYEQY
v_gene: TRBV28; abundance: .; j_gene: TRBJ2-7; CDR3aa: ASSLGGSRSYEQY
v_gene: TRBV28; abundance: .; j_gene: TRBJ1-5; CDR3aa: ASRDRGSNQPQH
v_gene: TRBV7-2; abundance: once; j_gene: TRBJ2-3; CDR3aa: ASSLAGLWTADTQY
v_gene: TRBV28; abundance: .; j_gene: TRBJ2-7; CDR3aa: ASSKTGYWSYEQY
v_gene: TRBV7-2; abundance: .; j_gene: TRBJ1-5; CDR3aa: ASSPGTGGGWPQH
v_gene: TRBV7-3; abundance: .; j_gene: TRBJ2-3; CDR3aa: ASSLSGTSTDTQY
v_gene: TRBV25-1; abundance: .; j_gene: TRBJ2-7; CDR3aa: ASSDWGLAGTKQY
v_gene: TRBV19; abundance: .; j_gene: TRBJ2-3; CDR3aa: ASSERDRSSDTQY
v_gene: TRBV5-1; abundance: .; j_gene: TRBJ1-1; CDR3aa: ASSLASLNTEAF
v_gene: TRBV6-1; abundance: few; j_gene: TRBJ2-7; CDR3aa: ATTFSGSSYEQY
v_gene: TRBV18; abundance: few; j_gene: TRBJ2-7; CDR3aa: ASSPIETKVYEQY
v_gene: TRBV4-1; abundance: .; j_gene: TRBJ1-3; CDR3aa: ASSQEAADSGNTIY
v_gene: TRBV5-8; abundance: .; j_gene: TRBJ2-4; CDR3aa: ASSSLAGVNIQY
v_gene: TRBV28; abundance: .; j_gene: TRBJ2-7; CDR3aa: ASRDPGTGSNEQY
v_gene: TRBV25-1; abundance: .; j_gene: TRBJ2-1; CDR3aa: ASSRVGGRGDNEQF